This TCR beta chain was retrieved from a study of tumor and adjacent non-tumor tissue in lung cancer. RNA was extracted from bulk tissue without any cell sorting. The CDR3 sequence is 15 residues long. CDR1 and CDR2 (germline): SGHAT, FQNNGV. TCRbeta libraries were built with three rounds of nested PCR, modified from ARM-PCR. Each CDR3 protein is one row after TCRdb ran MiXCR on the multiplex PCR reads. The top ten clones hold 18% of a sample with 120,000 to 150,000 distinct CDR3 sequences, approximately 70% of them seen once. Study-wide results and caveats: TCR diversity was significantly greater in tumor than normal lung tissue. Shorter survival was associated with higher TCR diversity in tumors.

Regarding this clonotype: Antigen specificity is unknown. The junction departs from germline at one end; a sequencing error may be responsible.

This receptor was taken from a man aged 55-75 years with small cell lung cancer. Input material: lung tumor tissue. The chain employs TRBV11-2 and TRBJ2-3; TRBD1 matches at 7 bases. The CDR3 spells CANSSGGRSTDTQYF. DNA for the CDR3: TGTGCCAACAGCTCAGGGGGAAGGAGCACAGATACGCAGTATTTT.